One and the same sample provided the 5 T cell receptor beta chains below, sequenced in a study of PD-1 blockade in mismatch repair-deficient tumors. Profiled with immunoSEQ multiplex PCR; TCRdb holds only in-frame clones, not every one. The sample has around 38,000 clones; around 79% are singletons. The sample in question was peripheral blood, obtained 4 weeks after starting pembrolizumab. The receptor set was obtained from an adult with mismatch repair-deficient cancer.

The gene calls are TRBV6-5 and TRBJ2-3; D is unresolved. Per germline, CDR1 MNHEY and CDR2 SVGAGI. Trimming removed 0 bases at V and 5 bases at J, with 15 bases between. This CDR3 has 16 amino acids. Written as DNA, the CDR3 is TGTGCCAGCAGTTACTCGCGACGTCTCGGTGGAGATACGCAGTATTTT. Its protein is CASSYSRRLGGDTQYF.

J is TRBJ1-2 and V is TRBV19; no reliable D call. The CDR3 runs to 14 residues. The V end was cut by 3 bases, the J end by 1 base, with 9 bases between. Germline CDR1 LNHDA, CDR2 SQIVND (reference sequence). Here the CDR3 reads CASSMQLSNYGYTF. The CDR3 nucleotides are TGTGCCAGTAGTATGCAACTAAGTAACTATGGCTACACCTTC.

The chain recombines TRBV11-2 with TRBJ2-7; D is tentatively TRBD1 or TRBD2 (5 bases each). V lost 4 bases to trimming and J lost 4 bases, with 17 bases between them. CDR1 is SGHAT, CDR2 FQNNGV, per germline. The CDR3 length is 15 residues. The CDR3 DNA follows: TGTGCCAGCAGCTCCGTCGGGACCATGACATACGAGCAGTACTTC. Protein sequence: CASSSVGTMTYEQYF. Complete variable domain (other parts from reference TRBV11-2 and TRBJ2-7): EAGVAQSPRYKIIEKRQSVAFWCNPISGHATLYWYQQILGQGPKLLIQFQNNGVVDDSQLPKDRFSAERLKGVDSTLKIQPAKLEDSAVYLCASSSVGTMTYEQYFGPGTRLTVT.

A single count supports this clone. V and J are TRBV19 and TRBJ2-5; D possibly corresponds to TRBD1 (5 bases). In germline, CDR1 is LNHDA, CDR2 SQIVND (reference sequence). The CDR3 loop spans 16 amino acids. V was pared by 4 bases and J by 2 bases, with 17 bases between. Here the CDR3 DNA reads TGTGCCAGTAGTAAAAGGGGCAGTCCCCCTCAAGAGACCCAGTACTTC. Protein: CASSKRGSPPQETQYF.

This sequence joins TRBV27 and TRBJ2-6; tentative D call: TRBD1 (6 bases). Germline V CDR1 and CDR2: MNHEY, SMNVEV (reference sequence). V was cut by 2 bases and J by 0 bases, with 20 bases left in between. The CDR3 is made up of 20 amino acids. Here the CDR3 reads CASSLTGIIISSSGANVLTF. In DNA form, the CDR3 reads TGTGCCAGCAGTTTAACAGGGATCATTATTTCTTCCTCTGGGGCCAACGTCCTGACTTTC.